Sequencing of this T cell receptor (beta chain) was carried out in a study of blood T cell repertoires in COVID-19. Generated by immunoSEQ multiplex PCR, the TCRdb table keeps only in-frame clones and is missing some. The data contain roughly 230,000 clones, about 85% of them singletons. The ends were cut back, 8 bases at V and 3 bases at J, with 11 bases in the middle. CDR1 is MDHEN, CDR2 SYDVKM, per germline. CDR3 size: 13 residues. The rearrangement joins TRBV28 to TRBJ1-5; tentatively, D is TRBD1 (5 bases). Sample: PBMCs or T cells enriched from blood (not recorded which). This clonotype was sampled from a woman between 45 and 65 years old who had been exposed to COVID-19. The CDR3 DNA sequence: TGTGCCAGCTTCCAGGGTATCAATCAGCCCCAGCATTTT. Its protein is CASFQGINQPQHF.